Ten or more counts support the clone carrying this T cell receptor (beta chain). Its specificity is not known. The TCRbeta library incorporated unique molecular identifiers. TCRdb re-called the PCR reads through MiXCR, storing one row per CDR3 protein. The sample holds fewer than 700,000 distinct CDR3 sequences, 10% to 15% seen once. The sample is drawn from a study of T-cell reconstitution after alpha-beta-depleted transplantation in children. Study results and limitations: About two months after transplant, alpha-beta T cells reportedly came from several hundred expanded graft clones. The high TCRbeta diversity at day 60 in some patients came from surviving recipient T cells and thymic progenitors. Newly produced T cells mostly provided counts and TCRbeta diversity after one year, as hyperexpanded clones declined.

CDR1 and CDR2 (germline): LGHNA, YSLEER. V dropped 0 bases and J dropped 5; count of bases not matched to a gene: 2. There are 15 residues in the CDR3. Sample: PBMCs, mostly from graft donor cells, taken 360 days after TCRalphabeta/CD19-depleted stem cell transplant. The clonotype originates from a male patient younger than 18 who had a stem cell transplant for acute myeloid leukemia, so the T cells may come from the graft donor. The chain couples TRBV4-3 to TRBJ2-4; 9 bases match TRBD1. The CDR3 loop reads CASSQEDRGENIQYF. The DNA for the CDR3 is TGCGCCAGCAGCCAAGAGGACAGGGGCGAAAACATTCAGTACTTC.